This TCR beta chain was sequenced for a study of identical twins. This clonotype was recorded at least ten times. Each CDR3 protein is one row after TCRdb ran MiXCR on the 5' RACE reads. The data contain some 240,000 distinct CDR3 sequences, about 10% of them singletons. Unmatched junction bases numbered 1, after V lost 0 bases and J lost 6 bases. The CDR3 has 14 amino acids. Germline lookup yields CDR1 SGHTA and CDR2 FQGNSA. The sample taken for sequencing was memory T cells sorted from blood. The chain joins TRBV7-2 to TRBJ2-4; 8 bases line up with TRBD1. The origin of this receptor is a man between 50 and 59 years old in good health. The CDR3 coding sequence is TGTGCCAGCAGCTTAGCACAGGGGGGAAACATTCAGTACTTC. This translates into CASSLAQGGNIQYF.